This TCR beta chain was sequenced for a study of shared clonotypes between healthy human individuals. Measured with immunoSEQ multiplex PCR; TCRdb has only the in-frame clones, and not every one. The sample includes roughly 720,000 clones, roughly 91% seen only once; the top ten take 34%. The CDR3 runs 17 residues. The junction had 10 bases not matched to a gene; V was cut back by 3 bases and J by 8 bases. Germline CDR1 and CDR2: LGHNA and YNFKEQ. This TCR was sampled from a man aged 18 to 35 in good health. Some clones in this sample may be carry-over from other donors' samples. The chain carries TRBV4-2 and TRBJ1-4; TRBD1 agrees at 12 bases. The source material was memory CD8+ T cells from PBMCs. Subset defined: CD45RO+ cells pooled with CCR7-negative TemRA cells. The CDR3 region is CASSQPGQGARREKLFF. As DNA, the CDR3 is TGTGCCAGCAGCCAGCCGGGACAGGGGGCGCGGAGGGAAAAACTGTTTTTT.